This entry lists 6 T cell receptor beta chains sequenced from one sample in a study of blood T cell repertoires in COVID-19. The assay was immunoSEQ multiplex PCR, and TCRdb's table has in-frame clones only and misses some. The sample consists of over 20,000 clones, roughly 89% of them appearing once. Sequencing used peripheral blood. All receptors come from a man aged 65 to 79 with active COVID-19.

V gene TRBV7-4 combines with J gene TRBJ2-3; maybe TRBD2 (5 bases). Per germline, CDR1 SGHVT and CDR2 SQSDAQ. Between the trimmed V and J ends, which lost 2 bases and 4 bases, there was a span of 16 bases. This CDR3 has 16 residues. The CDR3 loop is CASSLRALEVPDTQYF. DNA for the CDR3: TGTGCCAGCAGCTTAAGGGCTTTGGAGGTCCCAGATACGCAGTATTTT.

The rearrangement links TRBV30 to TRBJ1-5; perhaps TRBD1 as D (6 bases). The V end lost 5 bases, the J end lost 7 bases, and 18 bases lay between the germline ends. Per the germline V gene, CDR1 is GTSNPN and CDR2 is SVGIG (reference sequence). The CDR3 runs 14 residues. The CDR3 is CAWDKQGWLQPQHF. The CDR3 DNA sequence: TGTGCCTGGGACAAACAGGGTTGGTTGCAGCCCCAGCATTTT.

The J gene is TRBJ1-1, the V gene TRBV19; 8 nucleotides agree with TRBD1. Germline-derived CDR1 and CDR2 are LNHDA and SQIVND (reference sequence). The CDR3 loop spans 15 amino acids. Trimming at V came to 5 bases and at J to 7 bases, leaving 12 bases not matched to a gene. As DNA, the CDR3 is TGTGCCAGTAGTCTACGCAGGGGGCGCCGGGATGAAGCTTTCTTT. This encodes CASSLRRGRRDEAFF.

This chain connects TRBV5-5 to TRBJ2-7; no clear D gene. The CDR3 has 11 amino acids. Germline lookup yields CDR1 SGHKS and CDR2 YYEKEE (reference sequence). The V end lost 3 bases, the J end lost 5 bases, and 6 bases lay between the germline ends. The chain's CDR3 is CASSWLDEQYF. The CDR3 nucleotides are TGTGCCAGCAGCTGGCTGGACGAGCAGTACTTC. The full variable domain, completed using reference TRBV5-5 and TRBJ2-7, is DAGVTQSPTHLIKTRGQQVTLRCSPISGHKSVSWYQQVLGQGPQFIFQYYEKEERGRGNFPDRFSARQFPNYSSELNVNALLLGDSALYLCASSWLDEQYFGPGTRLTVT.

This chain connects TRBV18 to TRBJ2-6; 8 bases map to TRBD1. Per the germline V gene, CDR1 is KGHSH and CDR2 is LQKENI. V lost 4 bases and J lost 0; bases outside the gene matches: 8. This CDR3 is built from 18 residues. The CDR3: CASSLRTGKGSGANVLTF. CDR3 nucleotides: TGTGCCAGCTCACTTCGGACAGGGAAAGGCTCTGGGGCCAACGTCCTGACTTTC.

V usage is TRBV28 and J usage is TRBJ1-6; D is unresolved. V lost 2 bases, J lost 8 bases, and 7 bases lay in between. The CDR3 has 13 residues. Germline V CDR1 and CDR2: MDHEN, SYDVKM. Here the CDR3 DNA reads TGTGCCAGCAGTTTAGGCGGGGATTCACCCCTCCACTTT. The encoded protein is CASSLGGDSPLHF. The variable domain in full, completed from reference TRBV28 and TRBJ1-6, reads DVKVTQSSRYLVKRTGEKVFLECVQDMDHENMFWYRQDPGLGLRLIYFSYDVKMKEKGDIPEGYSVSREKKERFSLILESASTNQTSMYLCASSLGGDSPLHFGNGTRLTVT.